This T cell receptor beta chain was retrieved from a study of blood T cells in healthy people across ages. Study-wide context: About one barcoded beta molecule per two T cells was captured by template switching. Study-wide results and limits: With unsorted PBMCs, a conclusive comparison of naive versus antigen-experienced cells was not possible.

For the second PCR, which ran for 7 to 11 cycles, a sample-barcoded 5' primer and a J-beta primer mix were used. Using its own MiXCR run on the 5' RACE reads, TCRdb lists one record per CDR3 protein. The data hold approximately 820,000 distinct CDR3 sequences, with more than 40% observed a single time. The germline gives CDR1 DFQATT, CDR2 SNEGSKA (reference sequence). The CDR3 runs to 12 residues. V was trimmed by 3 bases and J by 10 bases, leaving 14 bases between them. This clonotype was counted between two and nine times. The antigen remains unidentified. The rearrangement links TRBV20-1 to TRBJ2-3, with D perhaps matching TRBD1 (6 bases). The receptor comes from a man aged 55 to 69 in good health. The specimen was blood. The CDR3 DNA follows: TGCAGTGCTAGTCTCCAGACAGGCTCGCAGTATTTT. Its translation: CSASLQTGSQYF.